These 21 T cell receptor beta chains were sequenced from one sample in a study of T cells in Graves' hyperthyroidism and ophthalmopathy (dated by TCRdb to between 2018 and 2021). The library was made by multiplex PCR. Instrument on record: Illumina HiSeq 2000. The TCR beta CDR3 regions were amplified from RNA transcripts. The first round of RT-PCR for the TCR CDR3 was performed with the HTBI primer set and the Qiagen OneStep RT-PCR kit. The public reads were quality trimmed at Q25 with fastp and then assembled into clones with MiXCR by TCRdb, keeping productive beta chains. Identical CDR3 proteins give one entry, which carries the most common genes and DNA. This sample gives roughly 720,000 distinct CDR3 sequences in total; roughly a sixth of them show up just once. Of the sample, roughly 16% is held by the ten largest clones. The sequenced sample was blood. The receptors derive from a man aged 50 or older with Graves' hyperthyroidism.

In its sample, this clonotype was seen many times. The chain has TRBV6-1 and TRBJ2-1, with 13 bases aligning to TRBD2. Per the germline V gene, CDR1 is MNHNS and CDR2 is SASEGT. V shed 5 bases, J shed 5 bases, and the junction held 9 bases outside the gene matches. There are 17 residues in the CDR3. The CDR3 here is CASSLGKTSGRNNEQFF. The CDR3 region has the DNA TGTGCCAGCAGTTTGGGAAAGACTAGCGGGAGGAACAATGAGCAGTTCTTC.

This clonotype was recorded a few times. V and J are TRBV5-1 and TRBJ1-4; 9 nucleotides agree with TRBD1. CDR1 SGHRS and CDR2 YFSETQ come from the germline V gene. The V gene end was trimmed by 4 bases and the J gene end by 8 bases; junction bases not matched to a gene: 6. The CDR3 spans 14 residues. The CDR3 region has the DNA TGCGCCAGCAGCACGGGACAGGGCAGGGAAAAACTGTTTTTT. This sequence encodes CASSTGQGREKLFF.

The chain has TRBV7-3 and TRBJ2-1, with D unresolved. With 3 bases removed from V and 7 bases from J, the gap between germline ends came to 13 bases. The CDR3 totals 14 residues. Germline-derived CDR1 and CDR2 are SGHTA and FQGTGA. The CDR3 region is CASSLAQEVNEQFF. The DNA of the CDR3 is TGTGCCAGCAGCTTGGCTCAAGAGGTAAATGAGCAGTTCTTC. The complete variable domain, with remaining parts taken from reference TRBV7-3 and TRBJ2-1, reads GAGVSQTPSNKVTEKGKYVELRCDPISGHTALYWYRQSLGQGPEFLIYFQGTGAADDSGLPNDRFFAVRPEGSVSTLKIQRTERGDSAVYLCASSLAQEVNEQFFGPGTRLTVL.

This clonotype occurred a few times. The rearrangement links TRBV24-1 to TRBJ2-3; the D gene is possibly TRBD2 (6 bases). Germline loops: CDR1 KGHDR, CDR2 SFDVKD. Trimming removed 6 bases from V and 2 bases from J, with 11 bases in between. This CDR3 comprises 14 residues. CDR3 in amino acids: CATSLRGFTDTQYF. DNA of the CDR3: TGTGCCACCAGTTTACGGGGGTTCACAGATACGCAGTATTTT.

The chain recombines TRBV10-3 with TRBJ2-1; 9 positions match TRBD1. This CDR3 is built from 14 residues. The junction had 6 bases not matched to a gene; V was cut back by 4 bases and J by 8 bases. CDR1 ENHRY and CDR2 SYGVKD come from the germline V gene. The CDR3 nucleotides read TGTGCCATCAGTGCTACCACAGGGGGCGATGAGCAGTTCTTC. It yields the protein CAISATTGGDEQFF.

Ten or more counts support this clonotype. The CDR3 here is CASSPVKVQYF. The DNA of the CDR3 is TGTGCCAGCAGCCCCGTGAAGGTCCAGTACTTC. V usage is TRBV7-9 and J usage is TRBJ2-5, with D unclear. This CDR3 has 11 residues. Germline V gives CDR1 SEHNR, CDR2 FQNEAQ (reference sequence). Trimming removed 5 bases at V and 10 bases at J, with 11 bases between.

This clonotype was recorded a few times. The chain couples TRBV20-1 to TRBJ1-2; D is perhaps TRBD1 (6 bases). Germline assignment: CDR1 DFQATT and CDR2 SNEGSKA (reference sequence). V was cut by 6 bases and J by 7 bases, with 24 bases left in between. This CDR3 comprises 15 residues. CDR3 sequence reads: CSAEALNRDTGGYTF. CDR3 nucleotide sequence: TGCAGTGCCGAGGCTTTAAATAGGGACACCGGTGGCTACACCTTC.

In this sample, this clonotype turned up a few times. This sequence joins TRBV7-2 and TRBJ2-7; tentatively, D is TRBD2 (6 bases). CDR3 length equals 13 residues. Trimming pared 10 bases from V and 6 bases from J, leaving 19 bases between. The V gene's germline CDR1 is SGHTA and CDR2 FQGNSA. The CDR3 loop is CATKSGGGVEQYF. The CDR3 coding sequence is TGTGCCACCAAGAGCGGAGGCGGGGTCGAGCAGTACTTC.

This clonotype was seen many times. This rearrangement joins TRBV28 to TRBJ2-7, with 7 bases lining up with TRBD1. The germline gives CDR1 MDHEN, CDR2 SYDVKM. Losses at the gene ends were 3 bases for V and 2 bases for J; bases not matched to a gene: 16. There are 18 residues in the CDR3. The CDR3 loop reads CASSFNNPTGTATYEQYF. Written as DNA, the CDR3 is TGTGCCAGCAGTTTCAATAACCCCACCGGGACAGCAACCTACGAGCAGTACTTC. The whole variable domain, filled in from reference TRBV28 and TRBJ2-7, reads DVKVTQSSRYLVKRTGEKVFLECVQDMDHENMFWYRQDPGLGLRLIYFSYDVKMKEKGDIPEGYSVSREKKERFSLILESASTNQTSMYLCASSFNNPTGTATYEQYFGPGTRLTVT.

V gene TRBV12-3 or TRBV12-4 combines with J gene TRBJ2-1; D is unclear. Trimming pared 8 bases from V and 9 bases from J, leaving 11 bases between. The CDR3 covers 11 residues. This chain's CDR3 is CASLRAAEQFF. CDR3 DNA: TGTGCCAGCCTACGGGCGGCTGAGCAGTTCTTC.

In this sample, this clonotype turned up many times. In DNA form, the CDR3 reads TGTGCCAGCAGCGTTGGGACAGGGGGAGAGACCCAGTACTTC. Residues: CASSVGTGGETQYF. The rearrangement links TRBV11-2 to TRBJ2-5; 11 bases line up with TRBD1. The V segment lost 5 bases and the J segment 4 bases; nucleotides outside the gene matches: 3. Germline values: CDR1 SGHAT, CDR2 FQNNGV. This CDR3 contains 14 residues.

The chain has TRBV30 and TRBJ2-3; D tentatively fits TRBD1 or TRBD2 (5 bases each). Germline lookup yields CDR1 GTSNPN and CDR2 SVGIG (reference sequence). V was pared by 2 bases and J by 11 bases, with 20 bases between. This CDR3 contains 14 residues. CDR3 DNA: TGTGCCTGGAGTCACCTCCGGGGCCCCCGGGGGCAGTATTTT. Protein product: CAWSHLRGPRGQYF.

This clonotype has at least ten counts. This rearrangement joins TRBV2 to TRBJ2-7; perhaps TRBD1 as D (6 bases). Trimming removed 10 bases from V and 7 bases from J, with 26 bases in between. There are 15 residues in the CDR3. The germline V gene has CDR1 SNHLY and CDR2 FYNNEI. CDR3 sequence (DNA): TGTGCCACCCAAGCAGGACAGCTTGGGCCCGGGGAGCAGTACTTC. Its protein is CATQAGQLGPGEQYF.

This clonotype was counted many times. V usage is TRBV2 and J usage is TRBJ2-7, with D unclear. V lost 3 bases and J 6 bases, leaving 3 bases between the germline ends. Germline CDR1 SNHLY, CDR2 FYNNEI. The CDR3 has 10 amino acids. The CDR3 bases are TGTGCCAGCAGTGAGGGCGAGCAGTACTTC. Encoded protein: CASSEGEQYF. Based on the CDR3 plus reference TRBV2 and TRBJ2-7, the full variable domain is EPEVTQTPSHQVTQMGQEVILRCVPISNHLYFYWYRQILGQKVEFLVSFYNNEISEKSEIFDDQFSVERPDGSNFTLKIRSTKLEDSAMYFCASSEGEQYFGPGTRLTVT.

This clonotype occurred many times. The chain links TRBV27 to TRBJ2-7, with 12 bases aligning to TRBD2. With V trimmed by 4 bases and J by 4 bases, 5 bases remained unmatched. Germline V gives CDR1 MNHEY, CDR2 SMNVEV (reference sequence). The CDR3 sequence is 15 residues long. CDR3 bases: TGTGCCAGCAGTTCAACCGGGACTAGCGGGTACGAGCAGTACTTC. Amino acids: CASSSTGTSGYEQYF.

This clonotype was counted ten times or more. This sequence joins TRBV18 and TRBJ2-3; 7 bases match TRBD1. The V and J ends lost 8 bases and 4 bases, in that order; junction bases with no gene match: 9. The CDR3 spans 14 residues. Germline V gives CDR1 KGHSH, CDR2 LQKENI. The CDR3 protein is CASSPDRVADTQYF. Here the CDR3 DNA reads TGTGCCAGCAGCCCCGACAGGGTTGCAGATACGCAGTATTTT.

This clonotype has a count of ten or more. The chain employs TRBV10-3 and TRBJ2-5, with D possibly being TRBD1 (5 bases). V lost 6 bases, J lost 3 bases, and 11 bases lay in between. This CDR3 spans 13 amino acids. Germline CDR1 ENHRY, CDR2 SYGVKD. The CDR3 region is CAISPRDEETQYF. The CDR3 nucleotides are TGTGCCATCAGCCCCAGGGATGAAGAGACCCAGTACTTC.

CDR3 DNA: TGTGCCAGCAGGGAGGAGGGGGCGTACGAGCAGTACTTC. It encodes CASREEGAYEQYF. The chain recombines TRBV27 with TRBJ2-7; weak D call: TRBD1 (7 bases). Looked up from germline, CDR1 is MNHEY and CDR2 is SMNVEV (reference sequence). The V end was cut by 6 bases, the J end by 4 bases, with 13 bases between. The CDR3 is 13 amino acids.

Worth noting for this clonotype: A much bigger clone sits one base away, suggesting this may be a read error. The chain combines TRBV7-2 with TRBJ1-1, with D hard to call. The CDR3 spans 13 residues. V was clipped by 5 bases and J by 0 bases, with 7 bases between them. Germline CDR1 is SGHTA and CDR2 is FQGNSA. The CDR3 DNA follows: TGTGCCAGCAGCCGCCTATTGAACACTGAAGCTTTCTTT. Protein sequence: CASSRLLNTEAFF.

This clonotype was seen repeatedly, ten times or more. The chain uses TRBV2 and TRBJ2-7; 9 nucleotides align to TRBD1. CDR1 is SNHLY, CDR2 FYNNEI, per germline. The V gene end was trimmed by 5 bases and the J gene end by 4 bases; junction bases not matched to a gene: 9. The CDR3 has 15 residues. The CDR3 is CASSNSGQGGYEQYF. CDR3 bases: TGTGCCAGCAGTAACTCGGGACAGGGAGGGTACGAGCAGTACTTC. Full variable domain (remainder filled in from reference TRBV2 and TRBJ2-7): EPEVTQTPSHQVTQMGQEVILRCVPISNHLYFYWYRQILGQKVEFLVSFYNNEISEKSEIFDDQFSVERPDGSNFTLKIRSTKLEDSAMYFCASSNSGQGGYEQYFGPGTRLTVT.

This clonotype was recorded many times. The chain uses TRBV6-1 and TRBJ1-6, with 10 bases that match TRBD1. The CDR3 runs 14 residues. With V trimmed by 5 bases and J by 7 bases, 2 bases remained unmatched. CDR1 MNHNS and CDR2 SASEGT come from the germline V gene. CDR3 sequence reads: CASSRQGANSPLHF. The CDR3 DNA is TGTGCCAGCAGTCGACAGGGGGCCAATTCACCCCTCCACTTT.